This T cell receptor (beta chain) was sequenced in a study of OX40 agonist ivuxolimab in advanced cancers. Background on the study: At approximately 83% male, the cohort had a mean age of about 60 years, ranging from roughly 20 to 90. Three patients showed partial responses: one hepatocellular carcinoma and two cutaneous melanoma cases. Study-wide points: Also showing low normalized T-cell clonal expansion were some of the nonresponders.

This CDR3 region has 13 residues. Trimming shortened V by 4 bases and J by 7 bases, and 13 bases separated the two germline ends. Germline-derived CDR1 and CDR2 are SGHDN and FVKESK. In its sample, this clone was seen a few times. The antigen remains undetermined. Sampling times: baseline, cycle 4 day 1, cycle 7 day 1. The method was immunoSEQ multiplex PCR; TCRdb's version includes in-frame clones alone and lacks a portion of them. The repertoire holds 70,000 to 95,000 clones, with around 86% as singletons. The gene calls are TRBV14 and TRBJ1-2; the D is unclear. This receptor was obtained from an adult with an advanced solid tumor such as melanoma, head and neck, liver or kidney cancer. Sequencing used CD4+ or CD8+ T cells sorted from blood, obtained in a trial of the OX40 agonist ivuxolimab. The CDR3 DNA is TGTGCCAGCAGCCTCGGGCCCCGGGGTGGCTACACCTTC. Its protein product is CASSLGPRGGYTF.